This T cell receptor beta chain came from a study of PD-1 blockade in mismatch repair-deficient tumors. Study in general: Enrolled about 2013-2017, patients had progressing, pretreated mismatch repair-deficient cancers of about a dozen types.

Study-wide points: Tumor-resident clones, often absent from pretreatment blood, expanded after pembrolizumab and then contracted.

TCRdb's table, derived via immunoSEQ multiplex PCR, lists solely in-frame clones and lacks some. The sample comprises about 100,000 clones, 82% of which are singletons, and around 6.6% rests with the top ten. Per germline, CDR1 SEHNR and CDR2 FQNEAQ (reference sequence). The CDR3 totals 17 residues. The V and J ends lost 5 bases and 6 bases, in that order; junction bases with no gene match: 11. Mismatch repair deficiency was confirmed in all patients, by PCR or immunohistochemistry. Three pembrolizumab responders had their TCRs sequenced. For this clone: Antigen: not known.

This chain joins TRBV7-9 and TRBJ2-3, with 13 bases aligning to TRBD2. This clonotype was sampled from an adult with mismatch repair-deficient cancer. Specimen: peripheral blood, collected approximately 35 weeks after starting pembrolizumab. CDR3 bases: TGTGCCAGCAGCCCTCAAGGACTAGCGGGAGCGAGGGATACGCAGTATTTT. Protein product: CASSPQGLAGARDTQYF.